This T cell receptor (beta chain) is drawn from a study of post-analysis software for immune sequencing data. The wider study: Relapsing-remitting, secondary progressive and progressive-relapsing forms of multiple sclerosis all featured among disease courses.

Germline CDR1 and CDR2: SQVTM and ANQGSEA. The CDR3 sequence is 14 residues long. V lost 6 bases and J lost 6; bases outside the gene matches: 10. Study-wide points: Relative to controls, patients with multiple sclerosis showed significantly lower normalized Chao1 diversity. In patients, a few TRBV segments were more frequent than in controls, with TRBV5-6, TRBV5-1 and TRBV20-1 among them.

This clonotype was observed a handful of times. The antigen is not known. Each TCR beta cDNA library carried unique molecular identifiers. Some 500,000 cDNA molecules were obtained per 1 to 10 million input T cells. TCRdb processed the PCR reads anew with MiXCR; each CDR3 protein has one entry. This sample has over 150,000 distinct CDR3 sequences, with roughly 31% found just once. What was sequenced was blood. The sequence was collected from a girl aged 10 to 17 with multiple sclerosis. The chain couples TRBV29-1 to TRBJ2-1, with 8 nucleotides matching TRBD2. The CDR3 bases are TGCAGCGTCCGCGGGAGGACCAGGGGCAATGAGCAGTTCTTC. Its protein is CSVRGRTRGNEQFF.